This T cell receptor (beta chain) was obtained from a study of blood T cell repertoires in COVID-19. Per the original data handling: Estimation of nucleated cell counts relied on the amplification of reference gene primers. The table came from immunoSEQ multiplex PCR; TCRdb's copy has only in-frame clones and leaves some out. The V and J calls and clone size are taken from that table; D and trimming were inferred from the DNA. This table has a few hundred thousand clones, approximately 85% appearing once. This receptor was taken from a woman aged 25 to 39 with acute or convalescent COVID-19. Sequenced: peripheral blood.

The CDR3 DNA sequence: TGCGCCAGCAGCCCCGCGGGCAGTAACTATGGCTACACCTTC. This encodes CASSPAGSNYGYTF. The V call is TRBV4-3, the J call TRBJ1-2; no definite D call. The germline V gene encodes CDR1 LGHNA and CDR2 YSLEER. The CDR3 has 14 amino acids. Trimming pared 4 bases from V and 1 base from J, leaving 10 bases between.